This T cell receptor beta chain stems from a study of Ad26.COV2.S vaccination and SARS-CoV-2 variants. Clones were sequenced by immunoSEQ multiplex PCR, and TCRdb holds only the in-frame ones, with some missing. This sample has over 400,000 clones, with about 88% found just once. Trimming cost V 0 bases and J 2 bases, with 7 bases left between them. CDR1 MNHEY and CDR2 SVGEGT come from the germline V gene. The CDR3 sequence is 14 residues long. Treatment defined: 15 to 20 received Ad26.COV2.S at low or high dose, single or two shots; about 5 received placebo; per-sample allocation not given. Repertoires come from day 63 after the first vaccine or placebo injection. Ad26.COV2.S expressed prefusion-stabilized spike from the original Wuhan strain.

The sequenced sample was peripheral blood, obtained in a trial of Ad26.COV2.S vaccine versus placebo. The chain links TRBV6-2 or TRBV6-3 to TRBJ1-1; D may be TRBD1 (6 bases). This sequence originates from a person aged 18-65 years who received the Ad26.COV2.S COVID-19 vaccine or a placebo. The CDR3 sequence: CASSYSGHNTEAFF. As DNA, the CDR3 is TGTGCCAGCAGTTACTCGGGACACAACACTGAAGCTTTCTTT.